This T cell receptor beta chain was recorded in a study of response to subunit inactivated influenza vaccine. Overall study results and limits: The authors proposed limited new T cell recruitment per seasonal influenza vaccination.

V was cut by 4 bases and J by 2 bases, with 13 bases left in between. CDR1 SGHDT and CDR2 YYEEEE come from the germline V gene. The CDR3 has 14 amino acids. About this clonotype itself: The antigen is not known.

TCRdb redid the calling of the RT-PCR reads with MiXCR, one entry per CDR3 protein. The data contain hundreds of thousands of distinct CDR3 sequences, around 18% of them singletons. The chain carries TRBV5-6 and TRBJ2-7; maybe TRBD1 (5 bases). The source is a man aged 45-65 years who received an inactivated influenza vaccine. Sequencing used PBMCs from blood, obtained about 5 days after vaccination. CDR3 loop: CASSPPGHAYEQYF. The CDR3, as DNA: TGTGCCAGCAGCCCCCCAGGGCACGCCTACGAGCAGTACTTC.